The T cell receptor beta chain described here comes from a study of cytomegalovirus exposure and HLA in healthy donors. Study-wide context: An analysis done earlier identified almost 120 million unique TCR beta sequences from approximately 200 million T cells. Regarding the study as a whole: When the data were analyzed later, several of the most significant clusters appeared to be linked to common viral pathogens. With high specificity and sensitivity, the classifier reportedly diagnosed cytomegalovirus status.

The primer mix had 60 Vbeta and 13 Jbeta primers. Sequencing used immunoSEQ multiplex PCR; TCRdb keeps in-frame clones, though not all of them. Counted here are roughly 190,000 clones, about 85% occurring once; the ten biggest clones make up approximately 1.4%. Donors were nominally healthy when sampled, though unrecorded immune exposures were likely. The CDR3 spans 16 residues. The J segment lost 4 bases and the V segment lost 4 bases, leaving 10 bases of the junction unmatched. Germline CDR1 and CDR2: SGHTA and FQGNSA. Regarding this clone: No antigen is known for it.

The receptor's source is a woman between 50 and 59 years old in good health and CMV-seronegative. The chain employs TRBV7-2 and TRBJ1-1; 9 bases align to TRBD1. What was sequenced was PBMCs. The CDR3 DNA reads as TGTGCCAGCAGCTGGGACAGGGTAAAGATTGGCACTGAAGCTTTCTTT. Residues: CASSWDRVKIGTEAFF.